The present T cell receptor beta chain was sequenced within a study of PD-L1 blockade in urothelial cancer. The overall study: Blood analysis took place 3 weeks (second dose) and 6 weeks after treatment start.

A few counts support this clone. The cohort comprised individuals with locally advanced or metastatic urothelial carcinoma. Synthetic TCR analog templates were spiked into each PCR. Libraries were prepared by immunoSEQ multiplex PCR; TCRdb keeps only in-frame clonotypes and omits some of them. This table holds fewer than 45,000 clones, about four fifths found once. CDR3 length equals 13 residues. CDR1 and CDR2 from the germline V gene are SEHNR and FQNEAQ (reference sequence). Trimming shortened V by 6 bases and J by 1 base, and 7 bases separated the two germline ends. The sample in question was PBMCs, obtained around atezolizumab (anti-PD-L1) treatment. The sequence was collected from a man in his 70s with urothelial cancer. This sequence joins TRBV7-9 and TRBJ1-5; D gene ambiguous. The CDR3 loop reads CASSPGSNQPQHF. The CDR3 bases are TGTGCCAGCAGTCCCGGGAGCAATCAGCCCCAGCATTTT.